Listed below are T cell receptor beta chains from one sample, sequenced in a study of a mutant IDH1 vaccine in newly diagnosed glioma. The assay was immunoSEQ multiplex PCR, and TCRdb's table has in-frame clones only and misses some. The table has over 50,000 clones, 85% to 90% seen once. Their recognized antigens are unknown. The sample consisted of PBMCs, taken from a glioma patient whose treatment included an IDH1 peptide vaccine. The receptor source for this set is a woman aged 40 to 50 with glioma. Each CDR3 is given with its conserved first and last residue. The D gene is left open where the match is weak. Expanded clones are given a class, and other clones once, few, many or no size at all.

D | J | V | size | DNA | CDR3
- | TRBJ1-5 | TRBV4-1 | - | TGCGCCAGCAGCCAAGAAAGGGGCGCGTCACGGAATCAGCCCCAGCATTTT | CASSQERGASRNQPQHF
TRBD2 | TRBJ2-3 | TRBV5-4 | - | TGTGCCAGCAGCCCCGGGACTACGGATACGCAGTATTTT | CASSPGTTDTQYF
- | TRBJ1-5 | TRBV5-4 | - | TGTGCCAGCAGCTTGGGCTCTCCGGATAGCAATCAGCCCCAGCATTTT | CASSLGSPDSNQPQHF
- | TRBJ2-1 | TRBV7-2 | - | TGTGCCAGCAGCTTTGCCAGGGGATCCTACAATGAGCAGTTCTTC | CASSFARGSYNEQFF
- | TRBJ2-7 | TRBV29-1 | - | TGCAGCGTTGTGGGCCGGCACTCCTACGAGCAGTACTTC | CSVVGRHSYEQYF
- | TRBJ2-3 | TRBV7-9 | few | TGTGCCAGCAGCCCACCGACTGGGTGGAGCACAGATACGCAGTATTTT | CASSPPTGWSTDTQYF
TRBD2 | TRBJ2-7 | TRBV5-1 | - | TGCGCCAGCAGCTTGGGGACTAGCGGGAGGTCCTACGAGCAGTACTTC | CASSLGTSGRSYEQYF
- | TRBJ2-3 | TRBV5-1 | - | TGCGCCAGCAGCCCTGACTATGGAGGGCTGTATTTT | CASSPDYGGLYF
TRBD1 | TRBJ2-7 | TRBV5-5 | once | TGTGCCAGCAGCTTGGTTCCGCAGGGGGCCCCCTACGAGCAGTACTTC | CASSLVPQGAPYEQYF
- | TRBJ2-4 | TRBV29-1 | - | TGCAGCGTTGTGGACCCAAACATTCAGTACTTC | CSVVDPNIQYF
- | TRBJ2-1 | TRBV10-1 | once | TGCGCCAGCAGTGAGTCATTGGCCCCCTACAATGAGCAGTTCTTC | CASSESLAPYNEQFF
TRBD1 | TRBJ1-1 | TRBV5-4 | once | TGTGCCAGCAGCTACGACAGGGCGAGAACTGAAGCTTTCTTT | CASSYDRARTEAFF
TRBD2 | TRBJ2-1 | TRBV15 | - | TGTGCCACCAGCAGTACGACTAGCGGGGGGCTCAGCTCCTACAATGAGCAGTTCTTC | CATSSTTSGGLSSYNEQFF
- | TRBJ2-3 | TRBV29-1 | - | TGCAGCGTTTGGATATTAACATACAGGGCCGGGTCAGATACGCAGTATTTT | CSVWILTYRAGSDTQYF
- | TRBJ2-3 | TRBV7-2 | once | TGTGCCAGCAGCTTAGCTGGGGCCACAGATACGCAGTATTTT | CASSLAGATDTQYF
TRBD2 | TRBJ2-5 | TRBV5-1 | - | TGCGCCAGCAGCTCGGCGACTAGCGGCCAAGAGACCCAGTACTTC | CASSSATSGQETQYF
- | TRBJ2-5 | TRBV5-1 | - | TGCGCCAGCAGCTTGGCAGGGCTAGAGACCCAGTACTTC | CASSLAGLETQYF
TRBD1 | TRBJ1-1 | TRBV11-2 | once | TGTGCCAGCAGCACCCCAGGGGGTAGGACTGAAGCTTTCTTT | CASSTPGGRTEAFF
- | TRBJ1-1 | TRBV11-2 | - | TGTGCCAGCAGCTTAGATCGGGGGGCAGGGGTGGGCACTGAAGCTTTCTTT | CASSLDRGAGVGTEAFF
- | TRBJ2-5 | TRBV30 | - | TGTGCCTGGAGTGCCACCCAGGGGGGCGACGGAGAGACCCAGTACTTC | CAWSATQGGDGETQYF
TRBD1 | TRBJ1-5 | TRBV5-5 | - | TGTGCCAGCAGCCGTGGGGGACAGGGCACCAATCAGCCCCAGCATTTT | CASSRGGQGTNQPQHF
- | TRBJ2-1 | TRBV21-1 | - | TGTGCCAGCAGCAAACCCGGGACAGGCCTATCCTACAATGAGCAGTTCTTC | CASSKPGTGLSYNEQFF
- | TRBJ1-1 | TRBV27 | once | TGTGCCAGCAGTCGATTGAACACTGAAGCTTTCTTT | CASSRLNTEAFF
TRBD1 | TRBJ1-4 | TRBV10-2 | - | TGCGCCAGCAGGGGACAGCGTAATGAAAAACTGTTTTTT | CASRGQRNEKLFF
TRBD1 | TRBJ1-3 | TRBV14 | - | TGTGCCAGCAGCCCAGGGGGCTCTGGAAACACCATATATTTT | CASSPGGSGNTIYF
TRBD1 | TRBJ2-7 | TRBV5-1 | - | TGCGCCAGCAGCTCCACAGGGGGCCACGAGCAGTACTTC | CASSSTGGHEQYF
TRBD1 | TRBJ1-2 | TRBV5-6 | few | TGTGCCAGCAGCTTGGCAGGGGACAGGGGTAGCTATGGCTACACCTTC | CASSLAGDRGSYGYTF
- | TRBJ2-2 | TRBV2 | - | TGTGCCAGCAGTGAGGTTATAGGGGCTTCGAACACCGGGGAGCTGTTTTTT | CASSEVIGASNTGELFF
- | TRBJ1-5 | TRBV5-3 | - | TGTGCCAGAAGCTTGTCCCCACAGGAGCACAATCAGCCCCAGCATTTT | CARSLSPQEHNQPQHF
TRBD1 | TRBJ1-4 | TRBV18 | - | TGTGCCAGCTCCCCCGGGACAGGGGGTGAAAAACTGTTTTTT | CASSPGTGGEKLFF
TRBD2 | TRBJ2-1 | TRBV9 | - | TGTGCCAGCAGCGTAGGATTAGCGGGGTACAATGAGCAGTTCTTC | CASSVGLAGYNEQFF
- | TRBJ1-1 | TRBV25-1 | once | TGTGCCAGCGTGAATTACTACACTGAAGCTTTCTTT | CASVNYYTEAFF
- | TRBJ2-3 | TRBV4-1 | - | TGCGCCAGCTCCCTTTCCCGCTTTGGATTCACAGATACGCAGTATTTT | CASSLSRFGFTDTQYF
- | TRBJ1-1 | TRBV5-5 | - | TGTGCCAGCAGCTTGGCCCCGGGATCAGGGATGGCTTTCTTT | CASSLAPGSGMAFF
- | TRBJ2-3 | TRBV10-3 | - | TGTGCCATCAGTGATGAGGGGGACGAGGGGCTCACAGATACGCAGTATTTT | CAISDEGDEGLTDTQYF
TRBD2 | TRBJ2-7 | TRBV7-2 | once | TGTGCCAGCAGCATCGCCGGGACTAGTGTGTACGAGCAGTACTTC | CASSIAGTSVYEQYF